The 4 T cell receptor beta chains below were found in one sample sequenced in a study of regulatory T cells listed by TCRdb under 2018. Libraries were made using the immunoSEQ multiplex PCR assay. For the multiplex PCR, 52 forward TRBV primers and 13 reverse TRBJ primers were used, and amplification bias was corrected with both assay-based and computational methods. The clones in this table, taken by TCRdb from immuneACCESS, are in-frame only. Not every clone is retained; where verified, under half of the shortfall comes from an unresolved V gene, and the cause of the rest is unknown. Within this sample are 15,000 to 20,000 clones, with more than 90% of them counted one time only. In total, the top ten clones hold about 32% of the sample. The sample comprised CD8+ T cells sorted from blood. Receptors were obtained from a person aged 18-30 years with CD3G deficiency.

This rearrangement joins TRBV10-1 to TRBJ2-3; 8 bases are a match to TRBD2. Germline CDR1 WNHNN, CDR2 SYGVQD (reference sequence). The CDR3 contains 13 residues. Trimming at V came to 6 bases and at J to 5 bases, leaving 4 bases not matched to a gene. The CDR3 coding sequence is TGCGCCAGCAGCGTCGGGGGGGAAGATACGCAGTATTTT. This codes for CASSVGGEDTQYF.

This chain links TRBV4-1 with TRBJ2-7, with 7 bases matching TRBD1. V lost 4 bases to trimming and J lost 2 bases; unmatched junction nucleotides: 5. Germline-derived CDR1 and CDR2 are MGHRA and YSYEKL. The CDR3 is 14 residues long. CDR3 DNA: TGCGCCAGCAGCCTCAGGGGGTTGGCCTACGAGCAGTACTTC. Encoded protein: CASSLRGLAYEQYF.

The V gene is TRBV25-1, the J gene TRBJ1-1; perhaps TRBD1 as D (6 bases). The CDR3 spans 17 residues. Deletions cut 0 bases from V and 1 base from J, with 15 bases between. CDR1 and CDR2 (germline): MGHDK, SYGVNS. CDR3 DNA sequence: TGTGCCAGCAGTGAATATTGGAGGGGGGAGGAGAACACTGAAGCTTTCTTT. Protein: CASSEYWRGEENTEAFF. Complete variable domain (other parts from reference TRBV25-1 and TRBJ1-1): EADIYQTPRYLVIGTGKKITLECSQTMGHDKMYWYQQDPGMELHLIHYSYGVNSTEKGDLSSESTVSRIRTEHFPLTLESARPSHTSQYLCASSEYWRGEENTEAFFGQGTRLTVV.

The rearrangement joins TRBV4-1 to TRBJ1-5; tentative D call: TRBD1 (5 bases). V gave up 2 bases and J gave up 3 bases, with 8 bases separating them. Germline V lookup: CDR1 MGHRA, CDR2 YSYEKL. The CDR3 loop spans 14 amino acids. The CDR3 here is CASSQHGTNQPQHF. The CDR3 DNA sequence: TGCGCCAGCAGCCAACATGGGACCAATCAGCCCCAGCATTTT.